Shown below are 4 T cell receptor beta chains from a single sample sequenced in a study of T-cell reconstitution after alpha-beta-depleted transplantation in children. During its preparation, the TCRbeta library received unique molecular identifiers. TCRdb used MiXCR to reprocess the PCR reads, holding one entry per CDR3 protein. The table lists over 90,000 distinct CDR3 sequences, under 7% of them singletons. The sequencing here drew on PBMCs, mostly from graft donor cells, taken 60 days after TCRalphabeta/CD19-depleted stem cell transplant. These receptors all stem from a female patient aged 2 to 10 who had a stem cell transplant for Fanconi anemia, so the T cells may come from the graft donor.

This clonotype was counted ten times or more. This chain joins TRBV29-1 and TRBJ1-1; D is unclear. Germline values: CDR1 SQVTM, CDR2 ANQGSEA. V lost 5 bases, J lost 4 bases, and 11 bases lay in between. The CDR3 sequence is 12 residues long. The CDR3 sequence: CSVILSVTEAFF. The DNA for the CDR3 is TGCAGCGTTATTTTAAGTGTCACTGAAGCTTTCTTT.

The rearrangement uses TRBV6-1 and TRBJ2-1, with 9 bases fitting TRBD2. CDR1 is MNHNS, CDR2 SASEGT, per germline. The CDR3 spans 15 residues. Unmatched junction bases numbered 10, after V lost 6 bases and J lost 7 bases. The chain's CDR3 is CASSQTSGLANEQFF. CDR3 DNA sequence: TGTGCCAGCAGCCAAACCTCCGGACTAGCGAATGAGCAGTTCTTC.

This clonotype was seen a few times. This chain connects TRBV19 to TRBJ2-2; possibly TRBD1 or TRBD2 for D (5 bases each). V was pared by 5 bases and J by 7 bases, with 11 bases between. Germline CDR1 reads LNHDA; CDR2 reads SQIVND (reference sequence). The CDR3 spans 13 residues. The CDR3 DNA sequence: TGTGCCAGTAGTCCGAGGGGTGTCGGGGAGCTGTTTTTT. Translating gives CASSPRGVGELFF.

Note on this clonotype: A clone one base away is much larger, so this may be a read error. This chain uses TRBV11-1 with TRBJ2-3, with 8 bases identical to TRBD2. This CDR3 has 16 residues. CDR1 and CDR2 from the germline V gene are SGHAT and FQDESV (reference sequence). The trim removed 3 bases at V and 2 bases at J, leaving 7 bases unmatched. DNA for the CDR3: TGTGCCAGCAGCTTGTCTAGCGGGTTTTACACAGATACGCAGTATTTT. Amino acids: CASSLSSGFYTDTQYF.